The 4 T cell receptor beta chains given below trace back to one sample, sequenced in a study of monozygotic twins with inflammatory bowel disease. Reanalyzing the 5' RACE reads, TCRdb keeps one entry per CDR3 protein, without DNA. In total, the table holds fewer than 400,000 distinct CDR3 sequences. The sequenced material came from blood. The receptor set was obtained from a human donor with ulcerative colitis or Crohn's disease, or a healthy co-twin of an affected twin (not recorded which).

The gene calls are TRBV7-3 and TRBJ2-1; TCRdb names TRBD2, which stays unverified in the absence of DNA. Germline CDR1 reads SGHTA; CDR2 reads FQGTGA. The CDR3 spans 14 residues. CDR3 protein: CASSTSGGGNEQFF.

The chain couples TRBV4-3 to TRBJ2-6; the TCRdb call, TRBD1, lacks DNA for checking. Germline V gene data show CDR1 as LGHNA and CDR2 as YSLEER. The CDR3 is made up of 20 amino acids. CDR3 in amino acids: CASSQVVLTGSFSGANVLTF.

This chain uses TRBV7-2 with TRBJ1-5. The CDR3 has 15 residues. Germline CDR1 and CDR2: SGHTA and FQGNSA. CDR3: CASSLAGYSNQPQHF.

The chain uses TRBV28 and TRBJ2-1; no DNA is available, so the TRBD2 call from TCRdb remains unchecked. Germline CDR1 reads MDHEN; CDR2 reads SYDVKM. CDR3 size: 16 residues. The CDR3 spells CASSFHSGSAANEQFF. The full variable domain, completed using reference TRBV28 and TRBJ2-1, is DVKVTQSSRYLVKRTGEKVFLECVQDMDHENMFWYRQDPGLGLRLIYFSYDVKMKEKGDIPEGYSVSREKKERFSLILESASTNQTSMYLCASSFHSGSAANEQFFGPGTRLTVL.